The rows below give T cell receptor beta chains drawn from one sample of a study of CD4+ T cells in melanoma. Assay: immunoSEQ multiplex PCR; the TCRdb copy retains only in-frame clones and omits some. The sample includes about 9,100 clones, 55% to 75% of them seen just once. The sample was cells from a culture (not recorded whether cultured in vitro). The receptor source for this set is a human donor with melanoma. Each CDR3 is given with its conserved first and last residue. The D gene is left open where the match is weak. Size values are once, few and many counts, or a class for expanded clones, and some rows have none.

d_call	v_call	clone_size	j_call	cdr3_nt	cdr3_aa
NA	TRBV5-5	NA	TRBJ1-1	TGTGCCAGCAGCCAAGGGGGGGGATGGAACACTGAAGCTTTCTTT	CASSQGGGWNTEAFF
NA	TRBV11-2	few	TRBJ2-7	TGTGCCAGCAGCTTTGGCTCCAACTACGAGCAGTACTTC	CASSFGSNYEQYF
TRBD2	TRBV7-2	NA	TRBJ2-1	TGTGCCAGCAGCTTACTAGCGGGGGGCCACTCGGAGCAGTTCTTC	CASSLLAGGHSEQFF
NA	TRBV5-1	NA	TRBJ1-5	TGCGCCAGCAGCTTGGACAGCAATAGCAATCAGCCCCAGCATTTT	CASSLDSNSNQPQHF
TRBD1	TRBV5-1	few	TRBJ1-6	TGCGCCAGCAGCTCGACAGGGAATTATTCACCCCTCCACTTT	CASSSTGNYSPLHF
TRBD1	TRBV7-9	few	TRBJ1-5	TGTGCCAGCAGCAGACAGGGAGACAATCAGCCCCAGCATTTT	CASSRQGDNQPQHF
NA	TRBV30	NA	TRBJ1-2	TGTGCCTGGAGTCGTCCGGGCAGGGATCATGGCTACACCTTC	CAWSRPGRDHGYTF
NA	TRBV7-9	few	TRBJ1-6	TGTGCCAGCAGCACGGGGTCGGGGTTTTATAATTCACCCCTCCACTTT	CASSTGSGFYNSPLHF
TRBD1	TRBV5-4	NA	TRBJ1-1	TGTGCCAGCAGCTTATCGGGACAGGGCGCGAACACTGAAGCTTTCTTT	CASSLSGQGANTEAFF
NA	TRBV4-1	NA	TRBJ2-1	TGCGCCAGCAGCCAGGGGACTTGGGATGAGCAGTTCTTC	CASSQGTWDEQFF